A selection of T cell receptor beta chains follows, all from one sample in a study of radiation and T cells in renal cell carcinoma. Produced via immunoSEQ multiplex PCR; TCRdb's table is partial and in-frame only. The sample holds about 59,000 clones, 78% seen once. The sequencing used blood, collected from a patient whose treatment included radiotherapy and nephrectomy. The source of these receptors is a man aged 55 to 69 with renal cell carcinoma. Each CDR3 is given without its conserved first and last residue.

j_call | v_call | cdr3_aa
TRBJ2-3 | TRBV7-7 | ASSSGNTDTQY
TRBJ2-1 | TRBV10-3 | AIGLGGTGYNEQF
TRBJ1-3 | TRBV11-2 | ASSFPSGNTIY
TRBJ2-1 | TRBV19 | ATNHGTDDNNEQF
TRBJ2-2 | TRBV2 | ANDRGTGELF
TRBJ1-6 | TRBV7-6 | ASSPLDKDYSPLH
TRBJ2-3 | TRBV28 | ASTTGGGWSTDTQY
TRBJ1-5 | TRBV4-3 | ASSQGRVQPQH
TRBJ2-5 | TRBV27 | ATAPGQGLTETQY
TRBJ2-5 | TRBV6-1 | ASSDDWRYQETQY
TRBJ2-7 | TRBV27 | ASSLGGGAYEQY